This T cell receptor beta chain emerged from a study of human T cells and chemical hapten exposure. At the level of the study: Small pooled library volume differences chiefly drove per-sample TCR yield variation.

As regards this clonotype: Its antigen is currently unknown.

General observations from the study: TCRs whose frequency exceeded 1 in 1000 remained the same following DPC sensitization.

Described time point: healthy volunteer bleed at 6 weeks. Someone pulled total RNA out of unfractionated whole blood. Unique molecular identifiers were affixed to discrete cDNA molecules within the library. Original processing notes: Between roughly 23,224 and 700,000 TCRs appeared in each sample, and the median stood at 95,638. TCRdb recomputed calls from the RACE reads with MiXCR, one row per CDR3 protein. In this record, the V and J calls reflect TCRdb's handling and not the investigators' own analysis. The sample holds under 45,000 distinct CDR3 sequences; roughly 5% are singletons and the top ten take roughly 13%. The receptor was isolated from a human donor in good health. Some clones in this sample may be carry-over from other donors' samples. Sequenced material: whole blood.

The DNA for the CDR3 is TGCGCCAGCAGTGGCGCGGGAGGAGCTTTCTTT. Protein product: CASSGAGGAFF. The chain carries TRBV10-2 and TRBJ1-1; D remains unclear. The germline V gene encodes CDR1 WSHSY and CDR2 SAAADI. This CDR3 is built from 11 residues. V was pared by 4 bases and J by 10 bases, with 10 bases between.